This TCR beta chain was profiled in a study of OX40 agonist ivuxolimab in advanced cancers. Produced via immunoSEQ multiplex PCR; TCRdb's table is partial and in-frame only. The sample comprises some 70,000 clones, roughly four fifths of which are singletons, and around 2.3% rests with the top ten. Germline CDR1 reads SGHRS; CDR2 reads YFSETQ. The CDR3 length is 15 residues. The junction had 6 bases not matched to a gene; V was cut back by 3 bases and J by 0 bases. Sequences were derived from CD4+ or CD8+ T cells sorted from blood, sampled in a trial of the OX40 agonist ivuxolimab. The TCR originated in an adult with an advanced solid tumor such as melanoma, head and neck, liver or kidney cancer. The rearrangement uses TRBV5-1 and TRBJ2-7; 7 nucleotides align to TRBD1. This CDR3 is CASSYGQAPSYEQYF. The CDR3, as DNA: TGCGCCAGCAGCTATGGACAGGCTCCCTCCTACGAGCAGTACTTC. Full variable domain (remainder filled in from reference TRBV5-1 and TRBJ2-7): KAGVTQTPRYLIKTRGQQVTLSCSPISGHRSVSWYQQTPGQGLQFLFEYFSETQRNKGNFPGRFSGRQFSNSRSEMNVSTLELGDSALYLCASSYGQAPSYEQYFGPGTRLTVT.